This T cell receptor beta chain was documented in a study of blood T cell repertoires in COVID-19. Background on the study: Material from acute and convalescent COVID-19 was sourced from the United States, Italy and Spain.

The table came from immunoSEQ multiplex PCR; TCRdb's copy has only in-frame clones and leaves some out. This repertoire shows 350,000 to 450,000 clones, roughly nine tenths found once; its top ten account for 1% to 1.3%. Recruitment covered about 25 US areas and drew participants whose ages spanned about 18 to 90 years. Clinical histories supplied by participants themselves formed the basis of cohort assignment. The receptor comes from a young man who had recovered from COVID-19. The sequencing input was PBMCs or T cells enriched from blood (not recorded which).

This CDR3 reads CASSPGTSGSSSTDTQYF. CDR3 nucleotide sequence: TGTGCCAGCAGCCCTGGGACTAGCGGGAGCTCTAGCACAGATACGCAGTATTTT. This chain connects TRBV14 to TRBJ2-3, with 14 bases lining up with TRBD2. CDR3 size: 18 residues. Unmatched junction bases numbered 6, after V lost 4 bases and J lost 0 bases. The germline V gene has CDR1 SGHDN and CDR2 FVKESK.